The sequence of this T cell receptor (beta chain) was determined in a study of blood T cell repertoires in COVID-19 (dated by TCRdb to 2018 to 2021). For context, the study as a whole: Collaborator samples came from the United States, Italy and Spain and covered acute and convalescent phases of COVID-19. Where available, HLA class I and class II types were obtained from metadata supplied by the sample provider rather than from assay-based typing. The repertoires were released in a freely available public database intended as a resource for research on the immune response to SARS-CoV-2. Deeply sampled blood TCRbeta repertoires from subjects exposed to, actively infected with, or recovered from COVID-19 were included in the dataset. A de-identified subject ID, COVID-19 status, age in years and sex were almost always included in the sample metadata. The prospective study material was composed of cDNA or gDNA derived from T cells, B-cell-depleted T cells, or PBMCs. Samples came from the ongoing ImmuneRACE study (first 160 participants) plus 1,254 subjects from 6 global collaborators. General findings and caveats noted by the study authors: The amount of clinical and demographic metadata varied by source and participant and was provided uncurated.

The CDR3 runs 13 residues from the cysteine to the phenylalanine. Only CDR3 DNA remains: 39 bases, in frame from the first base. Germline trimming: 6 bases from V, 6 bases from J; junction bases outside gene matches: 7. Taken from the germline V gene, the CDR1 and CDR2 loops are SGHTA and FQGTGA. A note on this clone: Its target antigen remains unknown. Base-call qualities are not available, and no considerably larger clone is one nucleotide away.

The collaborating institutions used their own protocols to collect whole blood in K2EDTA tubes. For TCRbeta analysis, collaborators shipped samples as frozen whole blood, isolated PBMCs, or DNA extracted from either of those sample types. The immunoSEQ Assay, a bias-controlled multiplex PCR, was used to amplify TCRbeta CDR3 regions from genomic DNA. On the authors' methods: Within the assay, amplification of reference gene primers was used to estimate how many nucleated cells each sample contained. Sequence reads were collapsed and filtered to measure the absolute abundance of every unique TCRbeta CDR3 rearrangement. Productive Simpson clonality was computed per sample as the square root of Simpson's diversity index over productive rearrangements. TCRdb obtained this table from immuneACCESS and retained in-frame rearrangements with V and J assigned. These tables miss some clones; where compared with another copy, unresolved V genes account for less than half of the shortfall, and the remainder is unexplained. V, J and clone size were drawn from that table, and D and trimming were deduced from the DNA. This sample holds 150,000 to 200,000 clones; about four fifths were observed only once. Of the sample, about 2.7% falls within the top ten clones.

This TCR was recovered from a human donor with acute or convalescent COVID-19. The donor label of this sample is uncertain. The V gene is TRBV7-3 and the J gene is TRBJ2-7; 8 nucleotides in the junction match TRBD1. Sequencing was performed on peripheral blood. DNA sequence: TGTGCCAGCAGTTCGACGGGGACAGGCGAGCAGTACTTC. This is translated as CASSSTGTGEQYF. Joined to the reference TRBV7-3 and TRBJ2-7 proteins, this CDR3 gives the full variable domain: GAGVSQTPSNKVTEKGKYVELRCDPISGHTALYWYRQSLGQGPEFLIYFQGTGAADDSGLPNDRFFAVRPEGSVSTLKIQRTERGDSAVYLCASSSTGTGEQYFGPGTRLTVT.